The T cell receptor (beta chain) described here comes from a study of T cell clonality in common variable immunodeficiency. Study-wide findings and caveats: Shared TCRbeta clones were fewer between CVID subjects than controls.

The sample holds many counts of this clone. The antigen is not known. The read is 3 residues too short to cover the CDR3 end, so that end is filled in from the germline J gene. CDR1 is SNHLY, CDR2 FYNNEI, per germline. The CDR3 runs to 15 residues. Trimming took 6 bases from V and 4 from J; bases not matched to a gene: 10. Sequencing used immunoSEQ multiplex PCR; TCRdb keeps in-frame clones, though not all of them. The table lists 40,000 to 65,000 clones, with no singletons. This TCR derives from a person between 18 and 75 years old in good health. The sequenced material came from peripheral blood mononuclear cells. The J gene is TRBJ2-7, the V gene TRBV2, with 9 bases fitting TRBD2. The sequenced CDR3 bases are TGTGCCAGCAGGGGGAGGGCTAGCGGGATTTACGAG. As protein: CASRGRASGIYE. The CDR3 in full is CASRGRASGIYEQYF.